A single sample is the source of the 7 T cell receptor beta chains below, sequenced in a study of Tregs in tolerant kidney transplant recipients. Measured with immunoSEQ multiplex PCR; TCRdb has only the in-frame clones, and not every one. Found here are some 240,000 clones, about 80% of them singletons; the top ten hold 0.64%. Sequencing input: CD4+ T cells from blood. Every receptor here comes from a human donor in good health.

The V gene is TRBV4-1, the J gene TRBJ1-2, with 9 nucleotides matching TRBD1. The V gene's germline CDR1 is MGHRA and CDR2 YSYEKL. V trimming: 1 base; J trimming: 7 bases; junction bases outside the gene matches: 7. The CDR3 has 15 amino acids. DNA of the CDR3: TGCGCCAGCAGCCAAGTCGGACAGGGGATCCTTGGCTACACCTTC. Residues: CASSQVGQGILGYTF.

This sequence joins TRBV6-5 and TRBJ2-7; 7 nucleotides align to TRBD2. The germline CDR1 and CDR2 sequences are MNHEY and SVGAGI. This CDR3 has 15 amino acids. Unmatched junction bases numbered 11, after V lost 6 bases and J lost 3 bases. CDR3 in DNA: TGTGCCAGCAGCCATACCCGGTCGGGGGGCTACGAGCAGTACTTC. This encodes CASSHTRSGGYEQYF.

The chain couples TRBV6-5 to TRBJ1-1; TRBD1 aligns across 7 bases. The junction had 4 bases not matched to a gene; V was cut back by 5 bases and J by 1 base. The CDR3 length is 14 residues. Germline V lookup: CDR1 MNHEY, CDR2 SVGAGI. DNA of the CDR3: TGTGCCAGCAGTAAGGACAGGAGGAACACTGAAGCTTTCTTT. Translation: CASSKDRRNTEAFF.

J is TRBJ1-1 and V is TRBV7-9; perhaps TRBD1 as D (6 bases). CDR1 and CDR2 (germline): SEHNR, FQNEAQ (reference sequence). V was clipped by 8 bases and J by 0 bases, with 13 bases between them. The CDR3 consists of 14 residues. The chain's CDR3 is CASERTALNTEAFF. The CDR3 DNA is TGTGCCAGCGAAAGGACAGCCTTGAACACTGAAGCTTTCTTT.

The chain links TRBV5-1 to TRBJ1-4; 7 bases align to TRBD1. Unmatched junction bases numbered 14, after V lost 4 bases and J lost 8 bases. The CDR3 contains 16 residues. Germline V CDR1 and CDR2: SGHRS, YFSETQ. The CDR3 reads CASSRTPTDREEKLFF. The DNA for the CDR3 is TGCGCCAGCAGCCGAACTCCGACAGACAGGGAGGAAAAACTGTTTTTT.

V usage is TRBV11-2 and J usage is TRBJ1-2; 7 nucleotides match TRBD1. Germline CDR1 reads SGHAT; CDR2 reads FQNNGV. CDR3 size: 14 residues. Trimming removed 1 base from V and 5 bases from J; junction bases left unmatched: 4. Here the CDR3 reads CASSLVGQRYGYTF. In DNA, the CDR3 is TGTGCCAGCAGCTTAGTGGGACAGCGATATGGCTACACCTTC.

The chain recombines TRBV5-1 with TRBJ1-1, with D possibly TRBD1 on 5 matching bases. Trimming shortened V by 4 bases and J by 0 bases, and 10 bases separated the two germline ends. The germline V gene encodes CDR1 SGHRS and CDR2 YFSETQ. The CDR3 totals 14 residues. The CDR3 is CASSARAMNTEAFF. The DNA for the CDR3 is TGCGCCAGCAGCGCCAGGGCGATGAACACTGAAGCTTTCTTT.